This T cell receptor (beta chain) was found in a study of OX40 agonist ivuxolimab in advanced cancers. Overall study: People in dose escalation had one of these cancers: hepatocellular carcinoma, melanoma, renal cell or head and neck cancer.

Using immunoSEQ multiplex PCR, the repertoire was profiled, and TCRdb retains in-frame clones only, with some absent. In the table there are fewer than 90,000 clones, over 90% of which are singletons. V lost 0 bases, J lost 5 bases, and 5 bases stayed unmatched. The germline CDR1 and CDR2 sequences are MGHRA and YSYEKL. This CDR3 spans 15 amino acids. The V call is TRBV4-1, the J call TRBJ2-5; 8 bases match TRBD1. The receptor's source is an adult with an advanced solid tumor such as melanoma, head and neck, liver or kidney cancer. The sample consisted of CD4+ or CD8+ T cells sorted from blood, taken in a trial of the OX40 agonist ivuxolimab. CDR3 residues: CASSQETGARETQYF. CDR3 bases: TGCGCCAGCAGCCAAGAGACAGGGGCTCGGGAGACCCAGTACTTC.